These T cell receptor beta chains were read from a single sample in a study of T cells in Graves' hyperthyroidism and ophthalmopathy. TCRdb called the multiplex PCR reads again in MiXCR, with one record for every CDR3 protein. The table lists roughly 500,000 distinct CDR3 sequences, roughly 22% of them singletons. Sequenced input: blood. The receptors originated from a woman in her seventies with Graves' ophthalmopathy. Both conserved end residues are part of each CDR3. A D gene is named only where the DNA matches it firmly. Some rows have no size entry. The others give once, few or many, or a class for an expanded clone.

>TRBJ1-2|.|.|TRBV6-1
CASSYLGVGYTF
TGTGCCAGCAGTTATTTAGGGGTGGGCTACACCTTC
>TRBJ2-7|.|.|TRBV20-1
CSARDLRLPYEQYF
TGCAGTGCTAGAGATCTGAGACTACCCTACGAGCAGTACTTC
>TRBJ1-2|.|TRBD1|TRBV28
CASRHPQGAGYGYTF
TGTGCCAGCAGACACCCACAGGGGGCTGGCTATGGCTACACCTTC
>TRBJ2-3|once|TRBD2|TRBV5-4
CASSLAVAGASTDTQYF
TGTGCCAGCAGCTTGGCGGTAGCGGGAGCAAGCACAGATACGCAGTATTTT
>TRBJ2-2|.|.|TRBV19
CASSKGWGAQSGELFF
TGTGCCAGTAGTAAGGGATGGGGGGCGCAGTCCGGGGAGCTGTTTTTT
>TRBJ1-3|.|.|TRBV9
CASRPEGNTIYF
TGTGCCAGCAGACCAGAAGGAAACACCATATATTTT
>TRBJ2-1|few|TRBD1|TRBV7-9
CASRLQGDNEQFF
TGTGCCAGCAGACTACAGGGGGACAATGAGCAGTTCTTC
>TRBJ1-1|.|.|TRBV29-1
CSVPKGSMNTEAFF
TGCAGCGTTCCCAAGGGCAGTATGAACACTGAAGCTTTCTTT
>TRBJ1-1|many|.|TRBV12-3/TRBV12-4
CASTGGTEAFF
TGTGCCAGCACTGGGGGCACTGAAGCTTTCTTT
>TRBJ1-2|.|.|TRBV28
CASSGLWGYTF
TGTGCCTCCTCCGGCCTCTGGGGCTACACCTTC
>TRBJ2-7|once|TRBD2|TRBV5-1
CASSLPGLAGGPGSYEQYF
TGCGCCAGCAGCTTGCCAGGACTAGCGGGAGGGCCGGGCTCCTACGAGCAGTACTTC
>TRBJ2-7|few|TRBD2|TRBV4-1
CASSRTPIYSGSSYEQYF
TGCGCCAGCAGCCGAACCCCTATTTATAGCGGGTCCTCCTACGAGCAGTACTTC
>TRBJ2-7|.|.|TRBV5-1
CASSLGQIILYEQYF
TGCGCCAGCTCTCTGGGGCAAATCATTCTCTACGAGCAGTACTTC
>TRBJ2-1|many|.|TRBV24-1
CATSDFGLRSDNEQFF
TGTGCCACCAGTGATTTTGGACTGCGGAGCGACAATGAGCAGTTCTTC
>TRBJ2-7|.|.|TRBV2
CASRYQSLISYGQYF
TGTGCCAGCAGATATCAGAGCTTAATCTCCTACGGGCAGTACTTC